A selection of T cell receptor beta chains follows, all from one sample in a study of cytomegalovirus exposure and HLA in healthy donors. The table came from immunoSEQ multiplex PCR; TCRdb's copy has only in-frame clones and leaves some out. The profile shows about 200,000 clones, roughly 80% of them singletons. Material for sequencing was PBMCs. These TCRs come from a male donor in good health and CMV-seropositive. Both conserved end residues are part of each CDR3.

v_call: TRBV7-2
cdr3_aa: CASSLADVTAYGYTF

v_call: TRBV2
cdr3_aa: CASTGTGTGYTF

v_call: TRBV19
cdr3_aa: CASSIEGRGYEQYF

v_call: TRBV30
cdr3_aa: CAWSRNTGSGETQYF

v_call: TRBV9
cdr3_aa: CASSTSTGAEQYF

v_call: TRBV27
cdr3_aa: CASTLGPRGYEQFF

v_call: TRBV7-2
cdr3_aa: CASSLYRQASRTGELFF

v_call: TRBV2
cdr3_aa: CASSEYQDSPGGYTF

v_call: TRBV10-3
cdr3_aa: CAISEEFQAGQPQHF

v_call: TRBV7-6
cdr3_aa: CASSLSSAGGPYEQYF

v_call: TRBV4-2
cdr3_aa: CASSPRTSGGDGEFF

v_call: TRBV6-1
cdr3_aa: CASSIEGQGGETQYF

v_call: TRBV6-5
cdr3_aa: CASRVDRLPTGELFF

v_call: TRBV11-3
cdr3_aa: CASSNTRLAGDTDTQYF

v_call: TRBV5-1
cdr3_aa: CASSLQGKDEKLFF

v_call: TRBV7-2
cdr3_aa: CASSLQGRNIQYF

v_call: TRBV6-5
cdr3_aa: CASSYSGAGNQETQYF

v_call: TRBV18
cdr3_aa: CASSPAGRSLWGYTF

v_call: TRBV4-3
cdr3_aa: CASSQGQGNQPQHF

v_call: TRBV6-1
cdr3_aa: CASSELGNYEQYF

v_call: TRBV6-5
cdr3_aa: CASSEAGGNTIYF

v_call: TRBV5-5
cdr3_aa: CASSLWTGGSGNTIYF

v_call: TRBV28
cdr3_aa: CASSFGVRQGKNNEQFF

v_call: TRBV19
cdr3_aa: CASRADYNQPQHF

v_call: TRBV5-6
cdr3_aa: CASSLPGGRHEQYF

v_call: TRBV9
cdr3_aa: CASSLSGVGEKLFF

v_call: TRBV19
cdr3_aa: CASLPTGFMNTEAFF

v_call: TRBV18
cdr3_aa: CASSPTGSSGNTIYF

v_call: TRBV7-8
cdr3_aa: CASSLTYEQYF

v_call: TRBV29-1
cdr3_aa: CSVRAQGVNTGELFF

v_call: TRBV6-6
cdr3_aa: CASGSRAAVLEQYF

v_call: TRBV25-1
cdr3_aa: CASSYRAEQYF

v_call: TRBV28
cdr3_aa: CASSSQSWRRGYTQYF

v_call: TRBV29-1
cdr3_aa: CSVHEGRDSGNTIYF

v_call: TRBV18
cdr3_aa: CASSRGPGTLNTEAFF

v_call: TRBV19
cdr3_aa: CASSASGANTDTQYF

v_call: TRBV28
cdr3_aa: CASRSNRDIFYEQYF

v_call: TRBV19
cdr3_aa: CATMTSGYEQYF

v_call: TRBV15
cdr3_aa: CATSRDRGPYGYGYTF

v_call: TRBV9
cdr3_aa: CASSGDMGAYEQYF

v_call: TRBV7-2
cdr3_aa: CASSSTISGTYTDTQYF

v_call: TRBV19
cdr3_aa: CASSIEYGGNYGYTF

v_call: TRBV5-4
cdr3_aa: CASSSIAGGDGYTF

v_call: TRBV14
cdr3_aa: CASSPQQGFYTEAFF

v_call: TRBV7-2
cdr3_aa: CASSLAPSGRDTGELFF

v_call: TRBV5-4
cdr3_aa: CASSSLGAGVADTQYF

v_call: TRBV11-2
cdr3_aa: CASSLGQGGSDTQYF

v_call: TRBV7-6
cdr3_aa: CASSPGQGKSSYEQYF

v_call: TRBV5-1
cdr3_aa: CASSLSGAGANVLTF

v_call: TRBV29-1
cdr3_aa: CSVGGKQGARTEQYF

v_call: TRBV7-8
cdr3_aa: CASSLDRGLWEKLFF

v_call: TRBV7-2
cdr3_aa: CASSPSRWPRDSLSSEAFF

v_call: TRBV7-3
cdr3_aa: CASSLLAGTNTGELFF

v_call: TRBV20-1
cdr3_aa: CSASLGDGYTF

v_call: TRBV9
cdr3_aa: CASSATGFGNIQYF